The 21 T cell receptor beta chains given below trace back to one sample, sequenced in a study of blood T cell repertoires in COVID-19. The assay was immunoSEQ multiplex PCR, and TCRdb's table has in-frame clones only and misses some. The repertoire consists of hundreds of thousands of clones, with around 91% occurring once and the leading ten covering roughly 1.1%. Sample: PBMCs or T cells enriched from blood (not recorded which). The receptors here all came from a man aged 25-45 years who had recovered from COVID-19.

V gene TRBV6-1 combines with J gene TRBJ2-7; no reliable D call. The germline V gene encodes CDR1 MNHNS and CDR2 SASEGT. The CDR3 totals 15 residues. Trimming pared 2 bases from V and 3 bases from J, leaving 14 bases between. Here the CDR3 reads CASSESIRQVYEQYF. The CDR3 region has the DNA TGTGCCAGCAGTGAATCCATTCGGCAGGTCTACGAGCAGTACTTC.

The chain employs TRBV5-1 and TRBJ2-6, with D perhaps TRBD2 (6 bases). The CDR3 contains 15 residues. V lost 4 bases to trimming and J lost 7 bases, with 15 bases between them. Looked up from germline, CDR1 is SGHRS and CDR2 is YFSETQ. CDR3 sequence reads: CASSDGGSGANVLTF. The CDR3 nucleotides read TGCGCCAGCAGCGACGGGGGTAGTGGTGCCAACGTCCTGACTTTC.

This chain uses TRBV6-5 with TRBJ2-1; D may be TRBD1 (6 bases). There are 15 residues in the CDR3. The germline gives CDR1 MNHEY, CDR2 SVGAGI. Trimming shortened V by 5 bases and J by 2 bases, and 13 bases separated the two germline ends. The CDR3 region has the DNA TGTGCCAGCAGTACTTACAGGGCCCCCTACAATGAGCAGTTCTTC. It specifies CASSTYRAPYNEQFF.

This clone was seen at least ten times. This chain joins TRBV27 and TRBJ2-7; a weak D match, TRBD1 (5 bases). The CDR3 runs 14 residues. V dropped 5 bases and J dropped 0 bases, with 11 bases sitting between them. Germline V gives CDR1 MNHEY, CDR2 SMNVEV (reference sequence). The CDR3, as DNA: TGTGCCAGCAGTCCAGGGCCCCTCTCCTACGAGCAGTACTTC. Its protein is CASSPGPLSYEQYF.

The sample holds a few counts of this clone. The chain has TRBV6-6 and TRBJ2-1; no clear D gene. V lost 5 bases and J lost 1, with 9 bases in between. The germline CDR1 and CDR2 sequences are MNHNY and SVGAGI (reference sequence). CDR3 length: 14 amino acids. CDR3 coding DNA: TGTGCCAGCAGTGAGAGGAGTTCCTACAATGAGCAGTTCTTC. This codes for CASSERSSYNEQFF.

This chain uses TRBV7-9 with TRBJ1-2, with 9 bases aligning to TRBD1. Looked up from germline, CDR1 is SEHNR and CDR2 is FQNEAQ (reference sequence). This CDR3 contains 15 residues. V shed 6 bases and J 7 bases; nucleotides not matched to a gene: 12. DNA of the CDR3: TGTGCCAGCAGGGGGACGCCGGGACAGGGTTTTGGCTACACCTTC. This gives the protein CASRGTPGQGFGYTF.

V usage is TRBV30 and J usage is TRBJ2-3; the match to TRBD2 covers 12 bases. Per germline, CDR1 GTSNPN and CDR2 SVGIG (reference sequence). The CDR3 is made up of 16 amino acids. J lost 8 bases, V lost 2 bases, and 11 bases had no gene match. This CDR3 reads CAWSQRTSGIGATQYF. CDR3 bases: TGTGCCTGGAGTCAAAGGACTAGCGGGATCGGAGCTACGCAGTATTTT.

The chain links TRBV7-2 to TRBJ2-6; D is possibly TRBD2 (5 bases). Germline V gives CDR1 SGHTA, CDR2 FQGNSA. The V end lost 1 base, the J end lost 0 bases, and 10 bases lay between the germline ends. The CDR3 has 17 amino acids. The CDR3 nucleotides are TGTGCCAGCAGCTTAGTAGGCGGGTACTCTGGGGCCAACGTCCTGACTTTC. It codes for CASSLVGGYSGANVLTF.

For the CDR3, the DNA is TGTGCCAGCAGCCTCTATTTCGGGACTCACTACAATGAGCAGTTCTTC. Its protein product is CASSLYFGTHYNEQFF. The chain links TRBV5-4 to TRBJ2-1; tentative D call: TRBD2 (6 bases). CDR1 SGHNT and CDR2 YYREEE come from the germline V gene (reference sequence). Trimming took 4 bases from V and 3 from J, leaving 17 bases between them. The CDR3 has 16 amino acids.

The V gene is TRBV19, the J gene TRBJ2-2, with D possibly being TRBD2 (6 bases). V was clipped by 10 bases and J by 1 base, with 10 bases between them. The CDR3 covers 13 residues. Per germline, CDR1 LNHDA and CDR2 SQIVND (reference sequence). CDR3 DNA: TGTGCCACGACTAGATGGAACACCGGGGAGCTGTTTTTT. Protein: CATTRWNTGELFF.

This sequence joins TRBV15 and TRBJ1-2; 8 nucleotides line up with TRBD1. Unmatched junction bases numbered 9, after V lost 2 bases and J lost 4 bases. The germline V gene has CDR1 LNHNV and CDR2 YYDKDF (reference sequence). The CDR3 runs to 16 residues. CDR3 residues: CATSRPGQDEIYGYTF. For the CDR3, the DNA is TGTGCCACCAGCAGACCGGGACAGGACGAAATCTATGGCTACACCTTC.

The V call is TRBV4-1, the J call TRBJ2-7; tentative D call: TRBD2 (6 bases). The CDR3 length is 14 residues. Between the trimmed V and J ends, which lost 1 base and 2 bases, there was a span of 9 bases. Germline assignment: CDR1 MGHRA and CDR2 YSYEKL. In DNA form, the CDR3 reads TGCGCCAGCAGCCAAGGTAGCGGAGCCTACGAGCAGTACTTC. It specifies CASSQGSGAYEQYF.

The CDR3 sequence: CASSWEEGGETQYF. The CDR3 DNA reads TGTGCCAGCAGTTGGGAAGAGGGCGGAGAGACCCAGTACTTC. The rearrangement links TRBV6-5 to TRBJ2-5; D is possibly TRBD2 (5 bases). Germline-derived CDR1 and CDR2 are MNHEY and SVGAGI. The CDR3 extends over 14 amino acids. With 4 bases removed from V and 4 bases from J, the gap between germline ends came to 13 bases.

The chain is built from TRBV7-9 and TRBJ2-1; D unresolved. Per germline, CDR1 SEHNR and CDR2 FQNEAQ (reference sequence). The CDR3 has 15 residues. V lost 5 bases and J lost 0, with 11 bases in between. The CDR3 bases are TGTGCCAGCAGCCTACTGCCATACTCCTACAATGAGCAGTTCTTC. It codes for CASSLLPYSYNEQFF.

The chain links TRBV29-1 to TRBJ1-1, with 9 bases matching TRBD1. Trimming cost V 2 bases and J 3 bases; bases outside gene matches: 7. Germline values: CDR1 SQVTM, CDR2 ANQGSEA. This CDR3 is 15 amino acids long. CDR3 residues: CSVELSRQGDTEAFF. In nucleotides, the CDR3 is TGCAGCGTTGAACTGTCGAGACAGGGGGACACTGAAGCTTTCTTT.

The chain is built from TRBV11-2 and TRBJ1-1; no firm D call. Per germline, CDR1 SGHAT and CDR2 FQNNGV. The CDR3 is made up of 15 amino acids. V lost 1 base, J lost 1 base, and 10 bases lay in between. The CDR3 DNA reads TGTGCCAGCAGCTTAGGGAGGTTAGGGAACACTGAAGCTTTCTTT. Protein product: CASSLGRLGNTEAFF.

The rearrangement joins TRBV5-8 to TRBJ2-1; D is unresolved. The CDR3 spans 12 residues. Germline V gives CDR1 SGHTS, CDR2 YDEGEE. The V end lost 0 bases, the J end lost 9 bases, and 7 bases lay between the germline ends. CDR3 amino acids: CASSLDWFEQFF. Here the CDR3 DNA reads TGTGCCAGCAGCTTGGACTGGTTTGAGCAGTTCTTC.

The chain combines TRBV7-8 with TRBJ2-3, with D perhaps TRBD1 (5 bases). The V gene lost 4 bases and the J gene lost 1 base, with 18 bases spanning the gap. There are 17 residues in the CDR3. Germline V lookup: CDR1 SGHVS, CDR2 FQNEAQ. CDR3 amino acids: CASSSPMEGARTDTQYF. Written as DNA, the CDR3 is TGTGCCAGCAGCTCACCAATGGAAGGGGCCCGCACAGATACGCAGTATTTT.

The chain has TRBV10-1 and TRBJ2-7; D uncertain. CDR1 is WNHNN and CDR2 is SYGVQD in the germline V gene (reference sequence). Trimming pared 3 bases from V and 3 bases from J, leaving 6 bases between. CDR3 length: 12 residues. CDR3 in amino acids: CASSEWSYEQYF. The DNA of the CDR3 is TGCGCCAGCAGTGAATGGAGCTACGAGCAGTACTTC.

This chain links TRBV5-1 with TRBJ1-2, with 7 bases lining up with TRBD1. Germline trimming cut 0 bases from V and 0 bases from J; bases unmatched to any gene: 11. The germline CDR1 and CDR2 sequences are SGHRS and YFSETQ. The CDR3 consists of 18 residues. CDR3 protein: CASSLGPGQKLANYGYTF. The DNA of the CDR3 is TGCGCCAGCAGCTTGGGACCGGGACAGAAATTAGCTAACTATGGCTACACCTTC. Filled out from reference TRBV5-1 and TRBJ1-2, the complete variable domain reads KAGVTQTPRYLIKTRGQQVTLSCSPISGHRSVSWYQQTPGQGLQFLFEYFSETQRNKGNFPGRFSGRQFSNSRSEMNVSTLELGDSALYLCASSLGPGQKLANYGYTFGSGTRLTVV.

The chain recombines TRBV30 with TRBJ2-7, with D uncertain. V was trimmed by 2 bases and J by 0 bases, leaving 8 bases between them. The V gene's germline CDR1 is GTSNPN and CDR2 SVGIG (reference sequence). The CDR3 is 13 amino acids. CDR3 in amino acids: CAWSSTVSYEQYF. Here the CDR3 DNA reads TGTGCCTGGAGTTCGACTGTCTCCTACGAGCAGTACTTC.